These 29 T cell receptor beta chains were all obtained from the same sample, sequenced in a study of blood T cell repertoires in COVID-19. Profiling relied on immunoSEQ multiplex PCR, and the TCRdb table lists in-frame clones only, not all of them. The sample carries around 200,000 clones, about four fifths recorded once. Sequencing was performed on peripheral blood. Receptor source: a man aged 45-65 years with active or convalescent COVID-19.

The V and J genes are TRBV10-3 and TRBJ1-5; no reliable D call. The V gene's germline CDR1 is ENHRY and CDR2 SYGVKD. The CDR3 sequence is 12 residues long. Trimming left V 0 bases short and J 7 bases short, with 4 bases between. The CDR3 loop is CAISESRQPQHF. The DNA of the CDR3 is TGTGCCATCAGTGAGTCGCGGCAGCCCCAGCATTTT.

The J gene is TRBJ2-5, the V gene TRBV3-1 (or the pseudogene TRBV3-2), with D maybe TRBD2 (6 bases). V lost 0 bases, J lost 9 bases, and 14 bases lay in between. The CDR3 spans 14 residues. Per germline, CDR1 LGHDT and CDR2 YNNKEL (reference sequence). CDR3 nucleotides: TGTGCCAGCAGCCAAGATCTTGCGGGCGGGGCCCAGTACTTC. Translating it yields CASSQDLAGGAQYF.

This chain links TRBV5-4 with TRBJ1-2; 8 bases align to TRBD1. Germline CDR1 and CDR2: SGHNT and YYREEE (reference sequence). The junction had 3 bases not matched to a gene; V was cut back by 5 bases and J by 3 bases. The CDR3 spans 13 residues. The CDR3, as DNA: TGTGCCAGCAGGGGGGGACAGGACTATGGCTACACCTTC. Translation: CASRGGQDYGYTF.

Notes on this clone: A much larger clone differs by one base, so this may be a read error. The rearrangement joins TRBV7-9 to TRBJ1-2; the D is unclear. The CDR3 is 12 amino acids. V lost 1 base and J lost 5, with 5 bases in between. From germline, CDR1 is SEHNR and CDR2 FQNEAQ (reference sequence). In nucleotides, the CDR3 is TGTGCCAGCAGCTTAGGGGCTTATGGCTACACCTTC. Translation: CASSLGAYGYTF.

Remarks on this clone: This specimen includes other DNA sequences encoding the same CDR3. The V gene is TRBV4-1, the J gene TRBJ2-7, with 8 bases identical to TRBD2. CDR1 MGHRA and CDR2 YSYEKL come from the germline V gene. Losses at the gene ends were 1 base for V and 3 bases for J; bases not matched to a gene: 5. The CDR3 runs 15 residues. The CDR3 DNA sequence: TGCGCCAGCAGCCAAGGCCGGGGGGGACGCTACGAGCAGTACTTC. As protein: CASSQGRGGRYEQYF.

This clone came up once. CDR3 loop: CASSYNRGGETQYF. Here the CDR3 DNA reads TGTGCCAGCAGCTACAACAGGGGGGGAGAGACCCAGTACTTC. The chain links TRBV13 to TRBJ2-5, with D possibly TRBD1 on 8 matching bases. V was pared by 4 bases and J by 4 bases, with 13 bases between. CDR1 and CDR2 from the germline V gene are PRHDT and FYEKMQ (reference sequence). The CDR3 loop spans 14 amino acids. Full variable domain (missing parts from reference TRBV13 and TRBJ2-5): AAGVIQSPRHLIKEKRETATLKCYPIPRHDTVYWYQQGPGQDPQFLISFYEKMQSDKGSIPDRFSAQQFSDYHSELNMSSLELGDSALYFCASSYNRGGETQYFGPGTRLLVL.

The J gene is TRBJ2-5, the V gene TRBV30; 8 bases are shared with TRBD1. Trimming cost V 4 bases and J 0 bases; bases outside gene matches: 7. The CDR3 has 15 amino acids. Germline CDR1 reads GTSNPN; CDR2 reads SVGIG (reference sequence). The chain's CDR3 is CAWIQGAYHQETQYF. CDR3 sequence (DNA): TGTGCCTGGATTCAGGGGGCTTACCACCAAGAGACCCAGTACTTC.

The V gene is TRBV5-8, the J gene TRBJ2-1; a weak D match, TRBD2 (7 bases). Trimming cost V 3 bases and J 2 bases, with 9 bases left between them. Germline CDR1 reads SGHTS; CDR2 reads YDEGEE. This CDR3 is built from 14 residues. This CDR3 reads CASSSGGPYNEQFF. CDR3 nucleotide sequence: TGTGCCAGCAGCTCCGGGGGGCCCTACAATGAGCAGTTCTTC.

This clone appeared a single time. The rearrangement joins TRBV19 to TRBJ2-1; a weak D match, TRBD1 (5 bases). The length of the CDR3 is 13 residues. The V gene's germline CDR1 is LNHDA and CDR2 SQIVND (reference sequence). Trimming stripped 0 bases from V and 9 bases from J, with 9 bases between. Here the CDR3 DNA reads TGTGCCAGTAGTATAGAGCAGGGCAGTGAGCAGTTCTTC. Translation gives CASSIEQGSEQFF.

The rearrangement links TRBV30 to TRBJ2-1; D perhaps matches TRBD2 (6 bases). The ends were cut back, 2 bases at V and 4 bases at J, with 9 bases in the middle. The germline V gene encodes CDR1 GTSNPN and CDR2 SVGIG (reference sequence). The CDR3 sequence is 13 residues long. The CDR3 DNA reads as TGTGCCTGGAGTCGGGGGATTTACAATGAGCAGTTCTTC. Protein product: CAWSRGIYNEQFF.

V usage is TRBV5-1 and J usage is TRBJ1-5; D possibly corresponds to TRBD1 (5 bases). Germline CDR1 SGHRS, CDR2 YFSETQ. The CDR3 runs to 13 residues. V lost 2 bases and J lost 4, with 7 bases in between. CDR3 DNA: TGCGCCAGCAGCTTAGGGGCAAATCAGCCCCAGCATTTT. The encoded protein is CASSLGANQPQHF. The full variable domain, with the rest looked up from reference TRBV5-1 and TRBJ1-5, is KAGVTQTPRYLIKTRGQQVTLSCSPISGHRSVSWYQQTPGQGLQFLFEYFSETQRNKGNFPGRFSGRQFSNSRSEMNVSTLELGDSALYLCASSLGANQPQHFGDGTRLSIL.

The DNA for the CDR3 is TGTGCCAGCAACAGGGGGGAAAAACTGTTTTTT. This gives the protein CASNRGEKLFF. The V and J genes are TRBV12-3 or TRBV12-4 and TRBJ1-4; 8 bases line up with TRBD1. The CDR3 sequence is 11 residues long. V trimming: 7 bases; J trimming: 8 bases; junction bases outside the gene matches: 0.

The chain is built from TRBV28 and TRBJ2-6; D possibly corresponds to TRBD1 (6 bases). The V end lost 7 bases, the J end lost 4 bases, and 14 bases lay between the germline ends. CDR3 length: 15 residues. Per germline, CDR1 MDHEN and CDR2 SYDVKM. The CDR3 region has the DNA TGTGCCAGCACCAAACAGGGAAGAGGGGCCAACGTCCTGACTTTC. This gives the protein CASTKQGRGANVLTF. Drawing the rest from reference TRBV28 and TRBJ2-6, the complete variable domain is DVKVTQSSRYLVKRTGEKVFLECVQDMDHENMFWYRQDPGLGLRLIYFSYDVKMKEKGDIPEGYSVSREKKERFSLILESASTNQTSMYLCASTKQGRGANVLTFGAGSRLTVL.

The rearrangement joins TRBV15 to TRBJ2-7; TRBD1 matches 10 bases. The junction had 11 bases not matched to a gene; V was cut back by 0 bases and J by 3 bases. This CDR3 region has 18 residues. Germline CDR1 is LNHNV and CDR2 is YYDKDF (reference sequence). The CDR3 bases are TGTGCCACCAGCAGAGATAGGGCCCCCGGGACAGGGGACTACGAGCAGTACTTC. It yields the protein CATSRDRAPGTGDYEQYF.

This clone was counted a few times. J is TRBJ1-1 and V is TRBV14; no reliable D call. The V end was cut by 0 bases, the J end by 6 bases, with 11 bases between. There are 14 residues in the CDR3. Germline values: CDR1 SGHDN, CDR2 FVKESK. CDR3 DNA sequence: TGTGCCAGCAGCCAAGAGCTGCGAGGCTCTGAAGCTTTCTTT. Protein: CASSQELRGSEAFF.

The V and J genes are TRBV30 and TRBJ2-7; D unresolved. V gave up 1 base and J gave up 5 bases, with 12 bases separating them. Germline CDR1 GTSNPN, CDR2 SVGIG (reference sequence). This CDR3 comprises 13 residues. The CDR3 DNA is TGTGCCTGGAGTGGGCGCCTGGGCGACGAGCAGTACTTC. Its translation is CAWSGRLGDEQYF.

The J gene is TRBJ2-1, the V gene TRBV2, with D perhaps TRBD1 (6 bases). The CDR3 covers 13 residues. Germline V gives CDR1 SNHLY, CDR2 FYNNEI. With 6 bases removed from V and 5 bases from J, the gap between germline ends came to 11 bases. The CDR3 loop is CASSLGQNNEQFF. CDR3 coding DNA: TGTGCCAGCAGCCTCGGACAGAACAATGAGCAGTTCTTC. Together with reference TRBV2 and TRBJ2-1, the CDR3 gives the full variable domain: EPEVTQTPSHQVTQMGQEVILRCVPISNHLYFYWYRQILGQKVEFLVSFYNNEISEKSEIFDDQFSVERPDGSNFTLKIRSTKLEDSAMYFCASSLGQNNEQFFGPGTRLTVL.

The chain is built from TRBV27 and TRBJ1-1; 7 bases agree with TRBD1. The CDR3 has 15 residues. The J segment lost 0 bases and the V segment lost 6 bases, leaving 7 bases of the junction unmatched. Germline V CDR1 and CDR2: MNHEY, SMNVEV (reference sequence). CDR3 residues: CASRTQGQMNTEAFF. The DNA for the CDR3 is TGTGCCAGCAGGACACAGGGACAGATGAACACTGAAGCTTTCTTT.

J is TRBJ2-1 and V is TRBV6-2 or TRBV6-3; TRBD1 is a possible D gene (7 bases). Germline CDR1 MNHEY, CDR2 SVGEGT. V shed 5 bases and J shed 3 bases, with 17 bases lying between them. This CDR3 region has 16 residues. The CDR3 bases are TGTGCCAGCAGTGTTCACCAGGGGGGAGTCTACAATGAGCAGTTCTTC. Amino acids: CASSVHQGGVYNEQFF.

CDR3 DNA: TGTGCCAGCGGTCGCTCAGGGGGCAGTCATCAGCCCCAGCATTTT. Translating it yields CASGRSGGSHQPQHF. The J gene is TRBJ1-5, the V gene TRBV6-5; 8 bases are shared with TRBD1. Germline assignment: CDR1 MNHEY and CDR2 SVGAGI. This CDR3 is built from 15 residues. V gave up 8 bases and J gave up 5 bases; unmatched junction bases: 11.

The V and J genes are TRBV7-9 and TRBJ1-1, with D hard to call. Germline CDR1 is SEHNR and CDR2 is FQNEAQ (reference sequence). The CDR3 covers 11 residues. V dropped 7 bases and J dropped 8 bases, with 11 bases sitting between them. DNA for the CDR3: TGTGCCAGCACGGTCCAGGTAGAAGCTTTCTTT. Protein product: CASTVQVEAFF.

This chain joins TRBV28 and TRBJ1-4, with a weak D call TRBD1 (5 bases). Trimming took off 6 bases at V and 3 bases at J, with 5 bases between the two ends. The CDR3 spans 12 residues. Germline lookup yields CDR1 MDHEN and CDR2 SYDVKM. CDR3 sequence reads: CASRQANEKLFF. In DNA, the CDR3 is TGTGCCAGCAGACAGGCTAATGAAAAACTGTTTTTT.

The chain recombines TRBV7-2 with TRBJ2-1; tentative D call: TRBD2 (6 bases). Trimming cost V 7 bases and J 9 bases, with 22 bases left between them. The CDR3 contains 15 residues. Germline CDR1 is SGHTA and CDR2 is FQGNSA. CDR3 in amino acids: CASNLRRVEMSEQFF. The CDR3 coding sequence is TGTGCCAGCAACCTCCGGAGGGTTGAAATGAGTGAGCAGTTCTTC. Combining the CDR3 with reference TRBV7-2 and TRBJ2-1 gives the whole variable domain GAGVSQSPSNKVTEKGKDVELRCDPISGHTALYWYRQSLGQGLEFLIYFQGNSAPDKSGLPSDRFSAERTGGSVSTLTIQRTQQEDSAVYLCASNLRRVEMSEQFFGPGTRLTVL.

This clone was counted a few times. This chain joins TRBV19 and TRBJ1-2, with D unclear. V shed 4 bases and J shed 6 bases, with 18 bases lying between them. There are 15 residues in the CDR3. CDR1 LNHDA and CDR2 SQIVND come from the germline V gene (reference sequence). The CDR3 nucleotides are TGTGCCAGTAGTAGCTCGATATCCCTCTATGATGGCTACACCTTC. This gives the protein CASSSSISLYDGYTF.

The chain carries TRBV28 and TRBJ1-6; D is unresolved. CDR3 size: 16 residues. Germline V CDR1 and CDR2: MDHEN, SYDVKM. The V end lost 3 bases, the J end lost 0 bases, and 9 bases lay between the germline ends. The CDR3 spells CASSFLRSSYNSPLHF. The CDR3 DNA reads as TGTGCCAGCAGTTTCCTGAGGAGCTCCTATAATTCACCCCTCCACTTT.

There are a few counts of this clone. The chain uses TRBV12-3 or TRBV12-4 and TRBJ1-5; 8 nucleotides line up with TRBD1. V lost 7 bases to trimming and J lost 4 bases; unmatched junction nucleotides: 3. The CDR3 spans 13 residues. The CDR3 bases are TGTGCCAGCAATACAGGGGGGAATCAGCCCCAGCATTTT. Protein sequence: CASNTGGNQPQHF.

The V call is TRBV2, the J call TRBJ2-1; possible D gene TRBD1, 6 bases. V gave up 3 bases and J gave up 7 bases, with 16 bases separating them. The length of the CDR3 is 15 residues. Germline CDR1 SNHLY, CDR2 FYNNEI. This CDR3 is CASSDRDNLQNEQFF. The CDR3 DNA reads as TGTGCCAGCAGTGACCGGGACAACCTTCAGAATGAGCAGTTCTTC.

The rearrangement uses TRBV5-1 and TRBJ2-3, with 7 positions matching TRBD1. The V and J ends lost 0 bases and 0 bases, in that order; junction bases with no gene match: 7. There are 17 residues in the CDR3. Germline V gives CDR1 SGHRS, CDR2 YFSETQ. CDR3: CASSLGTGIKSTDTQYF. The CDR3 region has the DNA TGCGCCAGCAGCTTGGGGACAGGAATTAAAAGCACAGATACGCAGTATTTT. Drawing the rest from reference TRBV5-1 and TRBJ2-3, the complete variable domain is KAGVTQTPRYLIKTRGQQVTLSCSPISGHRSVSWYQQTPGQGLQFLFEYFSETQRNKGNFPGRFSGRQFSNSRSEMNVSTLELGDSALYLCASSLGTGIKSTDTQYFGPGTRLTVL.

This chain joins TRBV12-3 or TRBV12-4 and TRBJ2-1; maybe TRBD2 (5 bases). This CDR3 is built from 13 residues. Trimming removed 6 bases at V and 8 bases at J, with 14 bases between. The CDR3, as DNA: TGTGCCAGCAGCCCGCCGGGAAGCGATGAGCAGTTCTTC. It encodes CASSPPGSDEQFF.